This is a list of T cell receptor beta chains from one sample in a study of blood T cell repertoires in COVID-19. Using immunoSEQ multiplex PCR, the repertoire was profiled, and TCRdb retains in-frame clones only, with some absent. The top ten clones hold around 2.1% of a sample with about 360,000 clones, roughly 87% of them seen once. Material for sequencing was PBMCs or T cells enriched from blood (not recorded which). The receptor source for this set is a woman aged 40 to 50 with acute COVID-19. Both conserved end residues are part of each CDR3. Fields, in order: V gene, CDR3 length, J gene, D gene, clone size, CDR3 protein, CDR3 DNA. The D gene is left open where the match is weak. Size values are once, few and many counts, or a class for expanded clones, and some rows have none.

TRBV25-1	15	TRBJ1-6	-	few	CASTPSGFNNSPLHF	TGTGCCAGCACCCCCTCGGGGTTCAATAATTCACCCCTCCACTTT
TRBV28	14	TRBJ1-1	-	-	CASSFGDFRTEAFF	TGTGCCAGCAGTTTTGGAGATTTTCGAACTGAAGCTTTCTTT
TRBV6-5	14	TRBJ2-3	TRBD1	-	CASRTGLHTDTQYF	TGTGCCAGTCGGACAGGGCTGCATACAGATACGCAGTATTTT
TRBV7-8	17	TRBJ2-6	-	-	CASSFRRDFSGANVLTF	TGTGCCAGCAGCTTTCGTAGGGACTTTTCTGGGGCCAACGTCCTGACTTTC
TRBV19	13	TRBJ2-6	TRBD1	-	CASRGPGANVLTF	TGTGCCTCCAGGGGGCCTGGGGCCAACGTCCTGACTTTC
TRBV5-1	14	TRBJ1-6	-	-	CASSFDREASPLHF	TGCGCCAGCAGCTTCGACAGAGAGGCTTCACCCCTCCACTTT
TRBV4-1	15	TRBJ1-2	TRBD1	-	CASSQNRGPVYGYTF	TGCGCCAGCAGCCAAAACAGGGGGCCGGTCTATGGCTACACCTTC
TRBV11-2	15	TRBJ2-7	TRBD1	-	CASSLGGTGSYEQYF	TGTGCCAGCAGCTTAGGGGGGACAGGGTCCTACGAGCAGTACTTC
TRBV3-1/TRBV3-2	14	TRBJ1-2	-	-	CASSQPGWGYGYTF	TGTGCCAGCAGCCAACCAGGGTGGGGATATGGCTACACCTTC
TRBV6-5	14	TRBJ1-4	TRBD1	once	CASRPDRGTEKLFF	TGTGCCAGCAGACCGGACAGGGGAACTGAAAAACTGTTTTTT
TRBV25-1	11	TRBJ1-1	-	-	CASSPGAKAFF	TGTGCCAGCAGCCCCGGAGCCAAAGCTTTCTTT
TRBV19	18	TRBJ1-5	TRBD1	-	CASSSHRPGTVGNQPQHF	TGTGCCAGTAGCAGCCACCGACCCGGGACAGTGGGCAATCAGCCCCAGCATTTT
TRBV4-1	21	TRBJ1-5	TRBD1	-	CASKPPHRRGQGAMSNQPQHF	TGCGCCAGCAAACCCCCACACCGGAGGGGACAGGGGGCGATGAGCAATCAGCCCCAGCATTTT
TRBV4-1	13	TRBJ2-7	-	once	CASSQDTDSRLYF	TGCGCCAGCAGCCAAGATACGGACAGCCGGCTGTACTTC
TRBV23-1	14	TRBJ2-7	-	-	CASRPRTQSYEQYF	TGCGCCAGCAGACCCCGGACTCAATCCTACGAGCAGTACTTC
TRBV7-9	14	TRBJ2-5	-	-	CASSPDRNKETQYF	TGTGCCAGCAGCCCTGACAGGAATAAAGAGACCCAGTACTTC